The clone carrying this TCR beta chain was counted at least ten times. Its antigen is not known. cDNA libraries for TCR alpha and TCR beta, carrying sample barcodes and UMIs, came from 5'RACE with constant-segment primers. TCRdb passed the 5' RACE reads through MiXCR, listing each CDR3 protein once. The sample has about 310,000 distinct CDR3 sequences; approximately 19% are singletons. From germline, CDR1 is SGHVS and CDR2 FNYEAQ. Trimming removed 8 bases from V and 6 bases from J, with 8 bases in between. The CDR3 extends over 11 amino acids. The data were taken from a study of T-cell memory formation after mild COVID-19. Broader study findings: CD4+ contracting clones lay mainly in CM and EM, CD8+ ones in EMRA. For second-wave clones that peaked at day 37, SARS-CoV-2 specificity went unverified.

This TCR derives from a man younger than 35 who had mild COVID-19 (a few samples of this study predate the infection). Cell type and time point are not known. Material for sequencing was PBMCs or a T cell subset sorted from them (not recorded which). The chain couples TRBV7-6 to TRBJ2-1, with D unresolved. CDR3 residues: CASSLSNEQFF. The CDR3 DNA follows: TGTGCCAGCTCGCTGTCCAATGAGCAGTTCTTC. Full variable domain (outside the CDR3, taken from reference TRBV7-6 and TRBJ2-1): GAGVSQSPRYKVTKRGQDVALRCDPISGHVSLYWYRQALGQGPEFLTYFNYEAQQDKSGLPNDRFSAERPEGSISTLTIQRTEQRDSAMYRCASSLSNEQFFGPGTRLTVL.